Shown below are 21 T cell receptor beta chains from a single sample sequenced in a study of blood T cell repertoires in COVID-19. Data came from immunoSEQ multiplex PCR; TCRdb stores just in-frame clones and leaves some out. This sample has tens of thousands of clones; roughly 89% occur once, and the top ten carry about 5%. Sequencing was carried out using peripheral blood. These receptors were collected from a woman aged 45-60 years with active COVID-19.

J is TRBJ2-2 and V is TRBV28; 9 bases line up with TRBD2. Trimming took 7 bases from V and 7 from J; bases not matched to a gene: 22. CDR1 MDHEN and CDR2 SYDVKM come from the germline V gene. The CDR3 is 19 amino acids. CDR3 in amino acids: CASILSLGTSRSGIGELFF. The CDR3 bases are TGTGCCAGCATCCTATCTTTAGGGACTAGCCGTAGTGGGATCGGGGAGCTGTTTTTT.

This chain connects TRBV30 to TRBJ2-1; 9 positions match TRBD2. After removal of 4 bases from V and 4 bases from J, the junction contained 2 bases not matched to a gene. The CDR3 covers 13 residues. Looked up from germline, CDR1 is GTSNPN and CDR2 is SVGIG (reference sequence). The CDR3 here is CAWTSGIYNEQFF. Written as DNA, the CDR3 is TGTGCCTGGACTAGCGGGATTTACAATGAGCAGTTCTTC.

The chain carries TRBV19 and TRBJ2-5; 8 bases are shared with TRBD1. The CDR3 is 15 amino acids. With 2 bases clipped from V and 4 bases from J, the junction kept 6 bases outside the gene matches. Per germline, CDR1 LNHDA and CDR2 SQIVND (reference sequence). The CDR3 loop is CASSINQQGGETQYF. The CDR3 nucleotides are TGTGCCAGTAGTATAAACCAACAGGGGGGAGAGACCCAGTACTTC.

V is TRBV28 and J is TRBJ1-2, with D perhaps TRBD1 (6 bases). In germline, CDR1 is MDHEN, CDR2 SYDVKM. Trimming pared 10 bases from V and 3 bases from J, leaving 15 bases between. This CDR3 has 13 amino acids. The CDR3 DNA sequence: TGTGCCACCACAGTACAGGGATACTATGGCTACACCTTC. Translation gives CATTVQGYYGYTF.

For the CDR3, the DNA is TGTGCCAGCAGCTTAGTTGGTAGCGGGAGTTCCTACAATGAGCAGTTCTTC. Protein: CASSLVGSGSSYNEQFF. The chain employs TRBV7-2 and TRBJ2-1, with 9 bases that match TRBD2. The ends lost 1 base at V and 1 base at J; junction bases unmatched: 5. The germline CDR1 and CDR2 sequences are SGHTA and FQGNSA. The CDR3 extends over 17 amino acids.

The V call is TRBV5-6, the J call TRBJ2-3; 9 positions match TRBD2. Germline V gene lookup returns CDR1 SGHDT and CDR2 YYEEEE. The CDR3 spans 16 residues. J gave up 0 bases and V 2 bases, and 4 bases lay outside the gene matches. The CDR3 sequence is CASSFQSGRSTDTQYF. CDR3 coding DNA: TGTGCCAGCAGCTTCCAGAGCGGGAGGAGCACAGATACGCAGTATTTT.

This sequence joins TRBV6-4 and TRBJ2-3; a weak D match, TRBD2 (5 bases). Trimming stripped 0 bases from V and 6 bases from J, with 7 bases between. CDR3 length: 13 residues. Germline V gene data show CDR1 as MRHNA and CDR2 as SNTAGT. DNA for the CDR3: TGTGCCAGCAGTGACTCGGACTTGGATACGCAGTATTTT. Encoded protein: CASSDSDLDTQYF.

The chain combines TRBV4-1 with TRBJ2-1, with 12 bases fitting TRBD2. The CDR3 is made up of 15 amino acids. The germline CDR1 and CDR2 sequences are MGHRA and YSYEKL. V was pared by 3 bases and J by 6 bases, with 3 bases of the junction left unmatched. The CDR3 DNA reads as TGCGCCAGCAGCCAGCTAGCGGGAGGGTTCAATGAGCAGTTCTTC. This sequence encodes CASSQLAGGFNEQFF.

J is TRBJ2-3 and V is TRBV29-1; 7 bases are shared with TRBD2. J lost 2 bases, V lost 3 bases, and 5 bases had no gene match. The CDR3 consists of 14 residues. Per germline, CDR1 SQVTM and CDR2 ANQGSEA. CDR3 DNA: TGCAGCGTTGACCTGGGAGGGTCCACAGATACGCAGTATTTT. Its translation is CSVDLGGSTDTQYF.

This clone was detected only a few times. The chain joins TRBV2 to TRBJ2-7, with 9 nucleotides matching TRBD1. The CDR3 has 15 amino acids. Germline lookup yields CDR1 SNHLY and CDR2 FYNNEI. After removal of 5 bases from V and 5 bases from J, the junction contained 10 bases not matched to a gene. CDR3: CASSKGGQGIHEQYF. The CDR3 region has the DNA TGTGCCAGCAGTAAAGGGGGACAGGGCATCCACGAGCAGTACTTC.

The rearrangement links TRBV19 to TRBJ2-7; TRBD1 matches at 7 bases. Unmatched junction bases numbered 6, after V lost 5 bases and J lost 5 bases. The germline V gene encodes CDR1 LNHDA and CDR2 SQIVND (reference sequence). The CDR3 runs to 13 residues. The CDR3 loop reads CASSSTGIDEQYF. The CDR3 nucleotides are TGTGCCAGTAGTTCGACAGGGATCGACGAGCAGTACTTC. Drawing the rest from reference TRBV19 and TRBJ2-7, the complete variable domain is DGGITQSPKYLFRKEGQNVTLSCEQNLNHDAMYWYRQDPGQGLRLIYYSQIVNDFQKGDIAEGYSVSREKKESFPLTVTSAQKNPTAFYLCASSSTGIDEQYFGPGTRLTVT.

This clone appeared a single time. This sample also contains other DNA sequences that code for the same CDR3. The chain is built from TRBV9 and TRBJ2-7, with D perhaps matching TRBD2 (6 bases). V was clipped by 2 bases and J by 2 bases, with 11 bases between them. In germline, CDR1 is SGDLS, CDR2 YYNGEE. The CDR3 covers 14 residues. This CDR3 is CASSVGGGTYEQYF. The CDR3 DNA reads TGTGCCAGCAGCGTTGGAGGCGGGACCTACGAGCAGTACTTC. Together with reference TRBV9 and TRBJ2-7, the CDR3 gives the full variable domain: DSGVTQTPKHLITATGQRVTLRCSPRSGDLSVYWYQQSLDQGLQFLIQYYNGEERAKGNILERFSAQQFPDLHSELNLSSLELGDSALYFCASSVGGGTYEQYFGPGTRLTVT.

The chain has TRBV27 and TRBJ2-1; D is perhaps TRBD1 (5 bases). CDR3 length: 13 residues. Trimming stripped 5 bases from V and 3 bases from J, with 8 bases between. CDR1 is MNHEY, CDR2 SMNVEV, per germline (reference sequence). The CDR3 sequence is CASSIQGYNEQFF. In nucleotides, the CDR3 is TGTGCCAGCAGTATCCAGGGCTACAATGAGCAGTTCTTC.

The chain is built from TRBV30 and TRBJ1-4; TRBD1 might be the D (6 bases). CDR1 is GTSNPN and CDR2 is SVGIG in the germline V gene (reference sequence). V lost 8 bases to trimming and J lost 0 bases, with 16 bases between them. The CDR3 is 15 amino acids. The CDR3 coding sequence is TGTGCCGGGCGGGGGCCGGAGGCAACTAATGAAAAACTGTTTTTT. It yields the protein CAGRGPEATNEKLFF.

This clone was recorded only once. The chain uses TRBV1 and TRBJ2-2; the table gives TRBD2 as D, unverified against the DNA. TRBV1 is flagged as a pseudogene. The CDR3 runs 15 residues. The CDR3 loop reads CTSSLPAGNTGELFF. In DNA form, the CDR3 reads TGCACCAGCAGCCTTCCAGCGGGGAACACCGGGGAGCTGTTTTTT.

The chain joins TRBV9 to TRBJ2-1; D is perhaps TRBD2 (5 bases). The CDR3 has 15 residues. V lost 0 bases and J 8 bases, leaving 15 bases between the germline ends. Looked up from germline, CDR1 is SGDLS and CDR2 is YYNGEE. For the CDR3, the DNA is TGTGCCAGCAGCGTAGGGACTGGAGCCCTCGATGAGCAGTTCTTC. Translating gives CASSVGTGALDEQFF.

The chain is built from TRBV27 and TRBJ2-7; 16 bases line up with TRBD2. Germline-derived CDR1 and CDR2 are MNHEY and SMNVEV (reference sequence). The CDR3 is made up of 15 amino acids. The V and J ends lost 4 bases and 7 bases, in that order; junction bases with no gene match: 4. CDR3 bases: TGTGCCAGCAGTTCCGGGACTAGCGGGAGGGGGGAGCAGTACTTC. It yields the protein CASSSGTSGRGEQYF.

The chain carries TRBV28 and TRBJ1-1; D is ambiguous. This CDR3 is built from 16 residues. V was pared by 4 bases and J by 3 bases, with 18 bases between. CDR1 is MDHEN, CDR2 SYDVKM, per germline. This CDR3 is CASSSMASNRDTEAFF. Written as DNA, the CDR3 is TGTGCCAGCAGTTCGATGGCCTCAAACAGAGACACTGAAGCTTTCTTT.

J is TRBJ2-1 and V is TRBV4-1; weak D call: TRBD1 (6 bases). Germline V CDR1 and CDR2: MGHRA, YSYEKL. The CDR3 contains 17 residues. The ends were cut back, 0 bases at V and 8 bases at J, with 20 bases in the middle. Here the CDR3 reads CASSQDPVVGTFDEQFF. In DNA, the CDR3 is TGCGCCAGCAGCCAAGATCCCGTTGTAGGGACATTTGATGAGCAGTTCTTC.

The CDR3 region is CASSEWVVAGPRNEQFF. The CDR3 DNA reads as TGCGCCAGCAGTGAGTGGGTAGTAGCGGGACCACGTAATGAGCAGTTCTTC. The chain couples TRBV10-1 to TRBJ2-1, with 8 bases lining up with TRBD2. Germline V gene sequence: CDR1 WNHNN, CDR2 SYGVQD (reference sequence). With 1 base clipped from V and 7 bases from J, the junction kept 12 bases outside the gene matches. The CDR3 extends over 17 amino acids.

In this sample, this clone turned up once. This CDR3 is CASTAVAGNSGNTIYF. CDR3 nucleotide sequence: TGTGCCAGTACCGCCGTGGCAGGGAACTCTGGAAACACCATATATTTT. The V call is TRBV19, the J call TRBJ1-3, with D possibly matching TRBD1 (5 bases). Trimming removed 7 bases at V and 0 bases at J, with 16 bases between. This CDR3 has 16 amino acids. The germline CDR1 and CDR2 sequences are LNHDA and SQIVND (reference sequence).